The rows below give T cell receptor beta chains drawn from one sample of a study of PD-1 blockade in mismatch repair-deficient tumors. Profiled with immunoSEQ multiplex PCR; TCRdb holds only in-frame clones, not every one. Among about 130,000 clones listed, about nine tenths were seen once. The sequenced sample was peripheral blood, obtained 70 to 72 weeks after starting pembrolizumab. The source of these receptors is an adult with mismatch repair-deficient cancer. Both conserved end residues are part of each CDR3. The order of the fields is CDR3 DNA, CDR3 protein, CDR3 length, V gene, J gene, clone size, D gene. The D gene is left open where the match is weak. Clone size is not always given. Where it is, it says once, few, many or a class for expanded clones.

CDR3nt: TGTGCCAGCAGCTCAGGGACAGCGACTTATGGCTACACCTTC
CDR3aa: CASSSGTATYGYTF
len: 14
v_gene: TRBV5-4
j_gene: TRBJ1-2
abundance: .
d_gene: TRBD1

CDR3nt: TGTGCCAGCAGTTGGACAGGGAACACCGGGGAGCTGTTTTTT
CDR3aa: CASSWTGNTGELFF
len: 14
v_gene: TRBV28
j_gene: TRBJ2-2
abundance: .
d_gene: TRBD1

CDR3nt: TGTGCCAGCCGGGGCCGGGACTCCTCCTACAATGAGCAGTTCTTC
CDR3aa: CASRGRDSSYNEQFF
len: 15
v_gene: TRBV7-8
j_gene: TRBJ2-1
abundance: .
d_gene: .

CDR3nt: TGTGCCAGCAGTGAAAGTTCGGGAGGAAATGAAAAACTGTTTTTT
CDR3aa: CASSESSGGNEKLFF
len: 15
v_gene: TRBV25-1
j_gene: TRBJ1-4
abundance: once
d_gene: .

CDR3nt: TGTGCCAGCAGCCTCGACAGGGGGCTCGAGCAGTACTTC
CDR3aa: CASSLDRGLEQYF
len: 13
v_gene: TRBV7-2
j_gene: TRBJ2-7
abundance: .
d_gene: TRBD1

CDR3nt: TGTGCCAGCAGTGACGACAGCTCTGGGGCCAACGTCCTGACTTTC
CDR3aa: CASSDDSSGANVLTF
len: 15
v_gene: TRBV6-4
j_gene: TRBJ2-6
abundance: .
d_gene: .

CDR3nt: TGTGCCAGCAGCTTGTTTTCGTGGGCGACTGGAAACACCATATATTTT
CDR3aa: CASSLFSWATGNTIYF
len: 16
v_gene: TRBV7-9
j_gene: TRBJ1-3
abundance: .
d_gene: .

CDR3nt: TGTGCCACCTGGACAGGGTTCGGCGCTGAAGCTTTCTTT
CDR3aa: CATWTGFGAEAFF
len: 13
v_gene: TRBV10-3
j_gene: TRBJ1-1
abundance: .
d_gene: TRBD1

CDR3nt: TGTGCCAGCAGTATACTAGGACTAGCGGGATACAATGAGCAGTTCTTC
CDR3aa: CASSILGLAGYNEQFF
len: 16
v_gene: TRBV27
j_gene: TRBJ2-1
abundance: .
d_gene: TRBD2

CDR3nt: TGTGCCAGCAGCGTAGATGGCGGCACAGATACGCAGTATTTT
CDR3aa: CASSVDGGTDTQYF
len: 14
v_gene: TRBV9
j_gene: TRBJ2-3
abundance: .
d_gene: .

CDR3nt: TGTGCCAGCAGGAGAGCGGTATCCTACAATGAGCAGTTCTTC
CDR3aa: CASRRAVSYNEQFF
len: 14
v_gene: TRBV27
j_gene: TRBJ2-1
abundance: .
d_gene: .

CDR3nt: TGCAGCGTTGAAGGGACAAGACAGAACGAGCAGTACTTC
CDR3aa: CSVEGTRQNEQYF
len: 13
v_gene: TRBV29-1
j_gene: TRBJ2-7
abundance: .
d_gene: .

CDR3nt: TGTGCCAGCAGCTTAACCGGGGGGTCCTACGAGCAGTACTTC
CDR3aa: CASSLTGGSYEQYF
len: 14
v_gene: TRBV7-3
j_gene: TRBJ2-7
abundance: .
d_gene: TRBD2

CDR3nt: TGTGCCAGCAGCGCCGGGGGCTCTGGAAACACCATATATTTT
CDR3aa: CASSAGGSGNTIYF
len: 14
v_gene: TRBV6-5
j_gene: TRBJ1-3
abundance: .
d_gene: .

CDR3nt: TGTGCCAGTAGTATAGCCACCGGGGAGGGTTATGGCTACACCTTC
CDR3aa: CASSIATGEGYGYTF
len: 15
v_gene: TRBV19
j_gene: TRBJ1-2
abundance: .
d_gene: .

CDR3nt: TGTGCCAGCAGTGACAGGACAGCGTACAATGAGCAGTTCTTC
CDR3aa: CASSDRTAYNEQFF
len: 14
v_gene: TRBV6-1
j_gene: TRBJ2-1
abundance: .
d_gene: .

CDR3nt: TGCGCCAGCAGTAGAGGCTCGGGTTATGGCTACACCTTC
CDR3aa: CASSRGSGYGYTF
len: 13
v_gene: TRBV4-1
j_gene: TRBJ1-2
abundance: .
d_gene: .

CDR3nt: TGTGCCAGCAGCACACCAAGGACTAGCGGGAGGGCCGGGGAGCTGTTTTTT
CDR3aa: CASSTPRTSGRAGELFF
len: 17
v_gene: TRBV5-4
j_gene: TRBJ2-2
abundance: .
d_gene: TRBD2

CDR3nt: TGTGCCAGCAGCCCAGGACTAGCGGATAGCAATGAGCAGTTCTTC
CDR3aa: CASSPGLADSNEQFF
len: 15
v_gene: TRBV12-1
j_gene: TRBJ2-1
abundance: few
d_gene: .

CDR3nt: TGTGCCTGGACGGGGGGGATCTTAAACTACGAGCAGTACTTC
CDR3aa: CAWTGGILNYEQYF
len: 14
v_gene: TRBV30
j_gene: TRBJ2-7
abundance: .
d_gene: TRBD2

CDR3nt: TGCGCCAGCAGCCAAGATGGCGAGCAGTTCTTC
CDR3aa: CASSQDGEQFF
len: 11
v_gene: TRBV4-1
j_gene: TRBJ2-1
abundance: once
d_gene: .

CDR3nt: TGCGCCAGCAGCTTGGGACAGGGATTCACCGGGGAGCTGTTTTTT
CDR3aa: CASSLGQGFTGELFF
len: 15
v_gene: TRBV5-1
j_gene: TRBJ2-2
abundance: .
d_gene: TRBD1

CDR3nt: TGTGCCAGCAGCTTAGACAGGGGGCGAGAAAAACTGTTTTTT
CDR3aa: CASSLDRGREKLFF
len: 14
v_gene: TRBV7-2
j_gene: TRBJ1-4
abundance: .
d_gene: TRBD1

CDR3nt: TGTGCCAGCAGCTCCGGTTGGAGGTTCAATGAGCAGTTCTTC
CDR3aa: CASSSGWRFNEQFF
len: 14
v_gene: TRBV5-6
j_gene: TRBJ2-1
abundance: .
d_gene: .

CDR3nt: TGTGCCAGCAGTTATACCCATTTTGGGGAAAAACTGTTTTTT
CDR3aa: CASSYTHFGEKLFF
len: 14
v_gene: TRBV6-5
j_gene: TRBJ1-4
abundance: .
d_gene: .

CDR3nt: TGTGCCAGCAGTTCTAGACGGGACATGAGTACAATGTACGCTGAAGCTTTCTTT
CDR3aa: CASSSRRDMSTMYAEAFF
len: 18
v_gene: TRBV13
j_gene: TRBJ1-1
abundance: .
d_gene: .

CDR3nt: TGCGCCAGCAGCCTGGACAGGGGGCGCAATGAGCAGTTCTTC
CDR3aa: CASSLDRGRNEQFF
len: 14
v_gene: TRBV10-2
j_gene: TRBJ2-1
abundance: .
d_gene: TRBD1

CDR3nt: TGCGCCAGCAGCCAAGATATAACAGGGGGCGATGAAAAACTGTTTTTT
CDR3aa: CASSQDITGGDEKLFF
len: 16
v_gene: TRBV4-3
j_gene: TRBJ1-4
abundance: .
d_gene: TRBD1

CDR3nt: TGTGCCAGCAGCTTGGTTGGGGCGGGGCCGAGGAATGAAGCTTTCTTT
CDR3aa: CASSLVGAGPRNEAFF
len: 16
v_gene: TRBV5-6
j_gene: TRBJ1-1
abundance: .
d_gene: .

CDR3nt: TGTGCCAGCAGTCCCGGGACAGTCAATGCGGGAAACACCATATATTTT
CDR3aa: CASSPGTVNAGNTIYF
len: 16
v_gene: TRBV28
j_gene: TRBJ1-3
abundance: .
d_gene: TRBD1

CDR3nt: TGTGCCAGCAGTGGTCCGGGACACGGCATTCAGTACTTC
CDR3aa: CASSGPGHGIQYF
len: 13
v_gene: TRBV28
j_gene: TRBJ2-4
abundance: .
d_gene: .

CDR3nt: TGTGCCAGCAGTGACCCGGGGGACAGCCCTCTCAGCCATCAGCCCCAGCATTTT
CDR3aa: CASSDPGDSPLSHQPQHF
len: 18
v_gene: TRBV6-4
j_gene: TRBJ1-5
abundance: .
d_gene: TRBD1

CDR3nt: TGTGCCAGCAGTTACGGGACTACTGACACTGAAGCTTTCTTT
CDR3aa: CASSYGTTDTEAFF
len: 14
v_gene: TRBV6-5
j_gene: TRBJ1-1
abundance: .
d_gene: .

CDR3nt: TGTGCTAGCAGCCTATCCGGGACAGGGGAAGGCAATGAGCAGTTCTTC
CDR3aa: CASSLSGTGEGNEQFF
len: 16
v_gene: TRBV7-7
j_gene: TRBJ2-1
abundance: once
d_gene: TRBD1

CDR3nt: TGTGCCAGCAGCTTCGAGATCCAGAACTATGGCTACACCTTC
CDR3aa: CASSFEIQNYGYTF
len: 14
v_gene: TRBV7-9
j_gene: TRBJ1-2
abundance: .
d_gene: .

CDR3nt: TGTGCCAGCAGCTTAAATCCAGGGGAAAACACTGAAGCTTTCTTT
CDR3aa: CASSLNPGENTEAFF
len: 15
v_gene: TRBV5-3
j_gene: TRBJ1-1
abundance: .
d_gene: .

CDR3nt: TGCGCCAGCAGCCAAGAAGGGCGGCAGGGGGCCTGGGCCAAAAACATTCAGTACTTC
CDR3aa: CASSQEGRQGAWAKNIQYF
len: 19
v_gene: TRBV4-3
j_gene: TRBJ2-4
abundance: .
d_gene: TRBD1

CDR3nt: TGTGCCAGCAGCTTGAGCGGGGTCTCCTACGAGCAGTACTTC
CDR3aa: CASSLSGVSYEQYF
len: 14
v_gene: TRBV7-3
j_gene: TRBJ2-7
abundance: .
d_gene: TRBD2

CDR3nt: TGTGCCAGCGACCTTAATAGCAATCAGCCCCAGCATTTT
CDR3aa: CASDLNSNQPQHF
len: 13
v_gene: TRBV6-1
j_gene: TRBJ1-5
abundance: few
d_gene: .

CDR3nt: TGTGCCAGCAGCCCCAGACAGGGCCCTATTAATCAGCCCCAGCATTTT
CDR3aa: CASSPRQGPINQPQHF
len: 16
v_gene: TRBV7-2
j_gene: TRBJ1-5
abundance: .
d_gene: TRBD1

CDR3nt: TGTGCCAGCAGCTTAGACGGGGCGGGCACAGATACGCAGTATTTT
CDR3aa: CASSLDGAGTDTQYF
len: 15
v_gene: TRBV11-3
j_gene: TRBJ2-3
abundance: .
d_gene: .

CDR3nt: TGTGCCAGCAGCTTGGAACAGGGGGCGCGGAACTATGGCTACACCTTC
CDR3aa: CASSLEQGARNYGYTF
len: 16
v_gene: TRBV7-8
j_gene: TRBJ1-2
abundance: .
d_gene: TRBD1